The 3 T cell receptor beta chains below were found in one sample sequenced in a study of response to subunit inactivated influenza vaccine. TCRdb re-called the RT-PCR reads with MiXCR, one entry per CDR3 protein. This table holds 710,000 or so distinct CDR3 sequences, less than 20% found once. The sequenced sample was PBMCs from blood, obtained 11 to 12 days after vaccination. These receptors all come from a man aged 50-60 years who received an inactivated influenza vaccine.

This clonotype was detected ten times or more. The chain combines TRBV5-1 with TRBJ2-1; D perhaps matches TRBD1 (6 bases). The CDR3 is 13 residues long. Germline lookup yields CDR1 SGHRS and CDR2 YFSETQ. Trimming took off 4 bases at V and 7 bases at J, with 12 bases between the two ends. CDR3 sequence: CASSIQGMNEQFF. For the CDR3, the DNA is TGCGCCAGCAGCATACAGGGAATGAATGAGCAGTTCTTC.

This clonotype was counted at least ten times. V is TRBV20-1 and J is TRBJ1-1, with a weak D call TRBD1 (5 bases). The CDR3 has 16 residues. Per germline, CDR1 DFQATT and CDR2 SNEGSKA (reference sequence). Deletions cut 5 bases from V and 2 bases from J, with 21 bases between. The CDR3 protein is CSAQPTAGFENTEAFF. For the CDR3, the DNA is TGCAGTGCTCAGCCTACTGCAGGGTTTGAAAACACTGAAGCTTTCTTT.

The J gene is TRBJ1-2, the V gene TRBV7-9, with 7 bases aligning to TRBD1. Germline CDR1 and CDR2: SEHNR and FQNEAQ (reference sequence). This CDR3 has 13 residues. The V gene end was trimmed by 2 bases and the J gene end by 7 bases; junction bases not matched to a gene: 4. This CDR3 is CASSLRGPAGYTF. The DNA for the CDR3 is TGTGCCAGCAGCTTAAGGGGGCCTGCTGGCTACACCTTC.